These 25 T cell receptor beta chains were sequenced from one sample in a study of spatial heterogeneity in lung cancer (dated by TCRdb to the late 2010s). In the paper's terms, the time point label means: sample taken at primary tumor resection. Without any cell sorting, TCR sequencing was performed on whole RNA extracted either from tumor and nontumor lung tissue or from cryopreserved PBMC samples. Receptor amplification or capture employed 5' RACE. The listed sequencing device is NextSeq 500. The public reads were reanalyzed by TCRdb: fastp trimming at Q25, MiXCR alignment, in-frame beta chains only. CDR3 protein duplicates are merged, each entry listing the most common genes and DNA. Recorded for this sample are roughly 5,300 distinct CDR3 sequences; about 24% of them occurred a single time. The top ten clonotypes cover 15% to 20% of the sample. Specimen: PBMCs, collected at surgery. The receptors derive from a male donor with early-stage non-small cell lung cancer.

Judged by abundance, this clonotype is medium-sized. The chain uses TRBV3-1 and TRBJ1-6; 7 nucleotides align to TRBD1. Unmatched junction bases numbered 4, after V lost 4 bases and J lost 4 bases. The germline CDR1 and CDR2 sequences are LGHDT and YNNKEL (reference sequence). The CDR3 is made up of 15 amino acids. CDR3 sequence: CASSPDRDYNSPLHF. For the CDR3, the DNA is TGTGCCAGCAGCCCTGACAGGGATTATAATTCACCCCTCCACTTT. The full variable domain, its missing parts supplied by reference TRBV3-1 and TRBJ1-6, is DTAVSQTPKYLVTQMGNDKSIKCEQNLGHDTMYWYKQDSKKFLKIMFSYNNKELIINETVPNRFSPKSPDKAHLNLHINSLELGDSAVYFCASSPDRDYNSPLHFGNGTRLTVT.

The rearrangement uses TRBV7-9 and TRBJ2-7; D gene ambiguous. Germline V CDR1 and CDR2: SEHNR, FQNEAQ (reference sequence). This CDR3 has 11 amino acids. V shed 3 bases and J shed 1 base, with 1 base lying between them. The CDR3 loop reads CASSFSYEQYF. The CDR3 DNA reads TGTGCCAGCAGCTTTTCCTACGAGCAGTACTTC.

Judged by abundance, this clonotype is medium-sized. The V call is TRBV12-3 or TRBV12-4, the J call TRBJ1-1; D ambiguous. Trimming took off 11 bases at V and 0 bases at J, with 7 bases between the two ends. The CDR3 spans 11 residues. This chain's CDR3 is CASWLNTEAFF. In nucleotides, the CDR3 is TGTGCCTCTTGGCTGAACACTGAAGCTTTCTTT.

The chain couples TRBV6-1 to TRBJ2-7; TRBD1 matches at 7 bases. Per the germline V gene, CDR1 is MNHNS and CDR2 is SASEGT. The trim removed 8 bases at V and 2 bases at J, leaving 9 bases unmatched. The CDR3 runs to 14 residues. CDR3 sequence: CASPGQLQTYEQYF. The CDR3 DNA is TGTGCCAGCCCGGGACAGCTACAAACCTACGAGCAGTACTTC.

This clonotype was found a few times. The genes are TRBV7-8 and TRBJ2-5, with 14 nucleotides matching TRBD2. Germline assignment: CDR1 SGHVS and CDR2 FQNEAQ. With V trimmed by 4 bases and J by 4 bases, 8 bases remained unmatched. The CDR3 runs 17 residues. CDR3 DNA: TGTGCCAGCAGCTCCTCCGGGACTAGCGGGGGAAGAGAGACCCAGTACTTC. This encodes CASSSSGTSGGRETQYF.

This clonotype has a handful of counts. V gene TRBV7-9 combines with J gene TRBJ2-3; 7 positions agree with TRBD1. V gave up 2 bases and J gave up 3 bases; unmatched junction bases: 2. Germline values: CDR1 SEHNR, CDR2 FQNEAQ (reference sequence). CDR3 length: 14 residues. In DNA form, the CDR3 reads TGTGCCAGCAGCTTAAGCAGGGGGACAGATACGCAGTATTTT. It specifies CASSLSRGTDTQYF.

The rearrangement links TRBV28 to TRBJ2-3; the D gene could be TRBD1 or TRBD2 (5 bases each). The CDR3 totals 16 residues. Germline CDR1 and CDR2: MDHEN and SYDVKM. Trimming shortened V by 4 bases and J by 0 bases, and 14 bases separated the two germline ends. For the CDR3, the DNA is TGTGCCAGCAGTTCTCCAGGGACCGAAAGCACAGATACGCAGTATTTT. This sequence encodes CASSSPGTESTDTQYF.

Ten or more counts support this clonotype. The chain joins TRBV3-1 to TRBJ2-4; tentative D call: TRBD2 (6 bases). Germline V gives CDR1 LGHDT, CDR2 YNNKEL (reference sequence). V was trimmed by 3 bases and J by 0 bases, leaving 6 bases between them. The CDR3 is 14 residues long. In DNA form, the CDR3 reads TGTGCCAGCAGCCAGGGACTAGCCAAAAACATTCAGTACTTC. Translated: CASSQGLAKNIQYF.

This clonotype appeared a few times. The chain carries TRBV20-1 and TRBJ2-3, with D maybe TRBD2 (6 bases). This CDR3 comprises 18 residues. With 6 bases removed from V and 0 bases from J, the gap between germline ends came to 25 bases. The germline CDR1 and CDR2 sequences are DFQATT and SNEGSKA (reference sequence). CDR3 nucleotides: TGCAGTGCACCAAAGGATCGGGGGAAGGTCGAGAGCACAGATACGCAGTATTTT. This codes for CSAPKDRGKVESTDTQYF.

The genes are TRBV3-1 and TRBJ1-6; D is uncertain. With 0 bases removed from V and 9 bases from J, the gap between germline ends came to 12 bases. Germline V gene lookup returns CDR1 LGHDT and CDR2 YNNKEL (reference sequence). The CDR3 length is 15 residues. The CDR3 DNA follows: TGTGCCAGCAGCCAAGACGGGGTGCCGGGTTCACCCCTCCACTTT. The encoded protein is CASSQDGVPGSPLHF.

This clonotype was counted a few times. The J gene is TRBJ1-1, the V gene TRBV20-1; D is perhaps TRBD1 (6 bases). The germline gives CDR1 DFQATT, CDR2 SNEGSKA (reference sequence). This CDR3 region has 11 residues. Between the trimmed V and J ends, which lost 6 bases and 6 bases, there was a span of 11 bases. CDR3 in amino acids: CSAYRAAEAFF. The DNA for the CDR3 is TGCAGTGCCTACAGGGCCGCTGAAGCTTTCTTT.

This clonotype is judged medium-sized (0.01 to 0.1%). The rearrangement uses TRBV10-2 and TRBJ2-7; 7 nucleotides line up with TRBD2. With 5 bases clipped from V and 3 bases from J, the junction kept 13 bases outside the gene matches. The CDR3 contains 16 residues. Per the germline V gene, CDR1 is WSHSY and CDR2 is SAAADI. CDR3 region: CASSLLLQGLRYEQYF. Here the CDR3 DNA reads TGCGCCAGCAGTCTGTTACTTCAGGGACTACGCTACGAGCAGTACTTC.

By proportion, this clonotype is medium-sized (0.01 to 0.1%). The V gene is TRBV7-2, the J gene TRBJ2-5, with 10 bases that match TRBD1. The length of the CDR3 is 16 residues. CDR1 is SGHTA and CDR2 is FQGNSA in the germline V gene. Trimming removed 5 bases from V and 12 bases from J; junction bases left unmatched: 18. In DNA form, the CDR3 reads TGTGCCAGCAGCCAAACGGGACAGGGGTCGGGGTTACTAGAGTACTTC. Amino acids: CASSQTGQGSGLLEYF.

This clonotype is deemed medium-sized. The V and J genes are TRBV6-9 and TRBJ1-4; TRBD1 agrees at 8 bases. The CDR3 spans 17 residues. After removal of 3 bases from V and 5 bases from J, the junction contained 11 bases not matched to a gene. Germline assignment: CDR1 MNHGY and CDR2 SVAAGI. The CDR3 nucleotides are TGTGCCAGCAGTTACCCGCGATCCTACAGGGGGAATGAAAAACTGTTTTTT. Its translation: CASSYPRSYRGNEKLFF.

The CDR3 sequence is CASSRGSSYNEQFF. As DNA, the CDR3 is TGTGCCAGTTCGAGGGGGAGCTCCTACAATGAGCAGTTCTTC. The rearrangement joins TRBV11-2 to TRBJ2-1; D possibly corresponds to TRBD1 (6 bases). From germline, CDR1 is SGHAT and CDR2 FQNNGV. V shed 9 bases and J shed 0 bases, with 12 bases lying between them. CDR3 length: 14 amino acids.

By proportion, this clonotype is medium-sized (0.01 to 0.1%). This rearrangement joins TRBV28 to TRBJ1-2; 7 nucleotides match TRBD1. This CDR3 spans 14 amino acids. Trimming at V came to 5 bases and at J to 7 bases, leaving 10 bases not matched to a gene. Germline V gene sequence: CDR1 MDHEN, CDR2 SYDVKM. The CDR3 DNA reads TGTGCCAGCAGTACCGACAGGGACGTAGGTGGCTACACCTTC. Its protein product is CASSTDRDVGGYTF.

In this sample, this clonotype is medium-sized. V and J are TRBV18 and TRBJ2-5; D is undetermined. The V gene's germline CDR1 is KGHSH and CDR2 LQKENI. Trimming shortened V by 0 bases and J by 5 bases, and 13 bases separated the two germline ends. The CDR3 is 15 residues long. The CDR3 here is CASSPPEVPSETQYF. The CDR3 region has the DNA TGTGCCAGCTCACCACCGGAAGTACCATCGGAGACCCAGTACTTC.

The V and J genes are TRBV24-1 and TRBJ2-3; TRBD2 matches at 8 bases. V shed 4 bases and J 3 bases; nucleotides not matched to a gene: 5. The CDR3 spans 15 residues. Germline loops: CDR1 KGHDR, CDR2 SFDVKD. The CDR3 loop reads CATSDPTSETDTQYF. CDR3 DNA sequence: TGTGCCACCAGTGACCCGACTAGCGAGACAGATACGCAGTATTTT.

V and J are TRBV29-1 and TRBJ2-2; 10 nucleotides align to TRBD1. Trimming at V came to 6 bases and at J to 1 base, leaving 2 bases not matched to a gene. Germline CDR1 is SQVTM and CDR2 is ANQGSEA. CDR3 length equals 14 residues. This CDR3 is CSVRTGGNTGELFF. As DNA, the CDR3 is TGCAGCGTACGGACAGGGGGGAACACCGGGGAGCTGTTTTTT.

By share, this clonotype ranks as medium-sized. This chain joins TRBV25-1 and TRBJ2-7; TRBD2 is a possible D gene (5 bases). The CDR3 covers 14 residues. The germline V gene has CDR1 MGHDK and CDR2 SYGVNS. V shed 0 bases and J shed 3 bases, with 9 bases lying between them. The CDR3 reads CASSEYLRDYEQYF. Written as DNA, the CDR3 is TGTGCCAGCAGTGAATATTTGAGGGACTACGAGCAGTACTTC.

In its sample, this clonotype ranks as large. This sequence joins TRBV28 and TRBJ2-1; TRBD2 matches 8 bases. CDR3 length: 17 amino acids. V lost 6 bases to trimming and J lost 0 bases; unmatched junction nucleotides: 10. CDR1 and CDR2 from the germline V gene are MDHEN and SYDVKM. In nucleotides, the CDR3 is TGTGCCAGCAGCACTATTAGCGGGACGAGCTCCTACAATGAGCAGTTCTTC. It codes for CASSTISGTSSYNEQFF.

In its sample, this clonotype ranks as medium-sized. The CDR3 sequence: CASSSRDREPDTQYF. The CDR3 DNA is TGCGCCAGCAGTAGTCGGGACAGGGAGCCAGATACGCAGTATTTT. V usage is TRBV10-2 and J usage is TRBJ2-3; 9 bases are shared with TRBD1. Germline V gives CDR1 WSHSY, CDR2 SAAADI. The CDR3 is 15 amino acids. J gave up 4 bases and V 5 bases, and 7 bases lay outside the gene matches.

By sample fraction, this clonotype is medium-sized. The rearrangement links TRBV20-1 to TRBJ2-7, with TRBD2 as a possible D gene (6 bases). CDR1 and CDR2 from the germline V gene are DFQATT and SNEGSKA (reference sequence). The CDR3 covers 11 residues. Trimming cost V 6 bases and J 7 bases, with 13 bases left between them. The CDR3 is CSAWGEREQYF. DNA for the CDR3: TGCAGTGCATGGGGGGAGAGGGAGCAGTACTTC.

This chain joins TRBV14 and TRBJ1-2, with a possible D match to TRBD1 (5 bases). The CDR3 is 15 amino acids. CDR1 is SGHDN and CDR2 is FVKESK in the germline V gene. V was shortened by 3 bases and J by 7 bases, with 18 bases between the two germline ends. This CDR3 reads CASSQRSGSESGYTF. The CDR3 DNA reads TGTGCCAGCAGCCAGAGGTCAGGGAGTGAGTCTGGCTACACCTTC.

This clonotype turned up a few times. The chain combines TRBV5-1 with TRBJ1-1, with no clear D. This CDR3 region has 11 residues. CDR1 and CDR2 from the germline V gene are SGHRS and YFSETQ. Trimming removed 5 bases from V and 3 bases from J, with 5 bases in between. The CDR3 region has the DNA TGCGCCAGCAGAATGGACACTGAAGCTTTCTTT. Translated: CASRMDTEAFF.